This T cell receptor (beta chain) stems from a study of blood T cell repertoires in COVID-19. V lost 7 bases and J 3 bases, leaving 13 bases between the germline ends. Looked up from germline, CDR1 is LGHDT and CDR2 is YNNKEL (reference sequence). The CDR3 length is 13 residues. Original methodology: From reference gene primer amplification, estimates of nucleated cell counts were derived. TCRdb's copy holds only in-frame clones and misses some; the assay was immunoSEQ multiplex PCR. Clone size and the V and J calls come from that table; the DNA yielded D and trimming. The table has 150,000 or so clones, 75% to 85% seen once.

Specimen: PBMCs or T cells enriched from blood (not recorded which). The receptor comes from a woman aged 55-69 years who had recovered from COVID-19. V usage is TRBV3-1 (or the pseudogene TRBV3-2) and J usage is TRBJ2-7; D perhaps matches TRBD1 (6 bases). The CDR3: CASKNRELYEQYF. The CDR3 DNA is TGTGCCAGCAAAAACAGGGAGCTCTACGAGCAGTACTTC.